This TCR beta chain derives from a study of blood T cell repertoires in COVID-19 (dated by TCRdb to the early 2020s). As for the study more broadly: Samples from collaborators originated in the United States, Italy and Spain and spanned both the acute and convalescent phases of COVID-19. The material from the prospective study consisted of cDNA or gDNA derived from T cells, B-cell-depleted T cells, or PBMCs. Where available, HLA class I and class II types were obtained from metadata supplied by the sample provider rather than from assay-based typing. Samples were obtained from the ongoing ImmuneRACE study (first 160 participants) and from 1,000 to 1,500 subjects provided by 6 global collaborators. The repertoires were released in a freely available public database meant as a resource for research on the immune response to SARS-CoV-2. Subjects who had been exposed to COVID-19, were actively infected with it, or had recovered from it provided the deeply sampled blood TCRbeta repertoires that made up the dataset. A de-identified subject ID, COVID-19 status, age in years and sex were almost always included in the sample metadata.

TCRbeta CDR3 regions were amplified from genomic DNA by means of the immunoSEQ Assay, a bias-controlled multiplex PCR. Processing in the source paper ran as follows. The number of nucleated cells in each sample was estimated by amplification of reference gene primers within the assay. Sequence reads were collapsed and filtered to measure the absolute abundance of every unique TCRbeta CDR3 rearrangement. For each sample, productive Simpson clonality was calculated by taking the square root of Simpson's diversity index across productive rearrangements. The source is immuneACCESS, and TCRdb retained only in-frame sequences with V and J called. Part of the clones is not carried over; for the studies checked, unresolved V genes explain less than half of this, and the remainder is unexplained. The V and J calls and clone size were taken over from that table, and D and trimming were inferred from the DNA. The sample includes a few hundred thousand clones, with 85% observed a single time. The leading ten clones occupy 7.2% of the sample.

As for this clone: Its binding antigen is unknown. Base qualities are not recorded, but no much larger clone differs from it by a single base.

Whole blood was collected in K2EDTA tubes by collaborating institutions according to the institutions' own protocols. For TCRbeta analysis, collaborators shipped samples as frozen whole blood, isolated PBMCs, or DNA extracted from either of those sample types. The germline V gene supplies CDR1 MNHNS and CDR2 SASEGT. Trimming takes 1 base from V and 3 bases from J, and the germline ends sit 17 bases apart. The CDR3 numbers 17 residues from cysteine through phenylalanine. Kept here is only the CDR3 DNA, which spans 51 bases and is read in frame from base 1. The research as a whole found: The amount of clinical and demographic metadata varied by source and participant and was provided uncurated.

Sequenced input: peripheral blood. The chain was built from TRBV6-1 and TRBJ2-3; no confident D gene assignment can be made. The source of this sequence is a human donor in a cohort sampled during active COVID-19. In nucleotides, the sequence is TGTGCCAGCAGTGAAGTTTGGGTCGCGAGCGCGACAGATACGCAGTATTTT. Its protein is CASSEVWVASATDTQYF.